This TCR beta chain is drawn from a study of monozygotic twins with inflammatory bowel disease (dated by TCRdb to between 2018 and 2021). Regarding the study in general: In total, 28 monozygotic twin pairs made up the full study: 19 Danish pairs, all IBD-discordant, plus nine German pairs, of which four were IBD-concordant and five were IBD-discordant. Within discordant pairs, disease-associated traits were sought mainly by comparing IBD patients with their genetically identical healthy co-twins. Each individual had, on average, about 151 000 unique TCRalpha sequences and 181 000 unique TCRbeta sequences available for analysis.

Turning to this clonotype: This receptor's antigen is unknown.

From each donor, an approximately 2.6 ml peripheral blood sample was collected into PAXgene tubes and kept at -80 degrees C. Total RNA was isolated from whole blood with the PAXgene blood miRNA kit on an automated QIAcube, without T cell sorting. Peripheral blood from monozygotic twin pairs concordant or discordant for inflammatory bowel disease was subjected to deep TCRalpha and TCRbeta repertoire profiling with unique molecular barcoding. Smoking habits were recorded for all twin pairs, and each individual was classified as a current, former or never smoker. The full study reports these points: Because patients received different immunosuppressive treatments, the repertoires may have picked up extra background noise and variability between individuals. No single strong signal or clonotype linked to IBD turned up in the results, so the idea that one exists was not supported. The analysis was unable to tell different T cell subtypes apart. Compared with healthy twins, IBD patients had fewer clonotypes in common with other individuals, a difference most pronounced in patients showing signs of disease activity. Repertoire similarity did not differ between concordant and discordant twins, possibly due to limited statistical power. IBD patients had lower TCRbeta repertoire diversity, measured by the inverse Simpson index, than their healthy co-twins.

Receptor libraries were prepared by 5' RACE. Preparation of each TCR library used approximately 3.5 ug of total RNA. cDNA was synthesized with SMARTScribe reverse transcriptase in eight separate reactions per sample. During cDNA synthesis, template switching introduced unique molecular identifiers that contained a 6-nucleotide sample barcode. Two nested PCRs of roughly 16 and 10 cycles amplified the TCRalpha and TCRbeta cDNA, and bead purification followed each PCR. Before amplification, the cDNA was treated with uracil DNA-glycosylase and purified using the QIAquick PCR purification kit. In the second PCR, Illumina TruSeq-compatible adapters and sample-specific barcodes were added. TapeStation and Qubit were used to check library quality and concentration, and 4.5 to 6.5 ng of each library was pooled. Pooled libraries were sequenced on an Illumina HiSeq2500 single-index Rapid Run with 2 x 100 bp reads and custom sequencing primers. The authors' analysis ran thus. UMI-based consensus assembly with MiGEC version 1.2.6 was used to correct PCR and sequencing errors. MiXCR version 2.1.1 was used for V(D)J alignment, clonotype assembly and CDR3 extraction. To normalise gene usage, clonotype sharing and MAIT/NKT TCR abundance, the top 1000, 10 000 and 20 000 clonotypes in each sample were analysed. After downsampling to 27 000 UMIs, diversity was calculated as the inverse Simpson index using the vegan R package. Paired Mann-Whitney U tests on discordant twin pairs were used, with Benjamini-Hochberg multiple-testing correction. TCRdb reprocessed the reads, reporting each CDR3 protein sequence once and no DNA. TCRdb, rather than the study authors, made the V and J calls. The sample's clone listing holds around 150,000 distinct CDR3 sequences. Clones ranked in the top ten supply around 2.4% of the sample.

From the cysteine through the phenylalanine, the CDR3 covers 14 amino acids. The entry carries no DNA sequence. CDR1 and CDR2, per the germline V gene (reference sequence), are MNHNY and SVGAGI. The chain links TRBV6-6 with TRBJ1-1. The sample taken for sequencing was blood. This clonotype originated in a human donor with ulcerative colitis or Crohn's disease, or a healthy co-twin of an affected twin (not recorded which). CDR3 protein: CASSPPTMNTEAFF.